This is a list of T cell receptor beta chains from one sample in a study of T cells in Graves' hyperthyroidism and ophthalmopathy. Each CDR3 protein gets one entry after TCRdb re-called the multiplex PCR reads with MiXCR. The table records around 350,000 distinct CDR3 sequences, around 25% of them present only once. Sequencing was carried out using blood. These receptors all come from a man aged 45-60 years with Graves' hyperthyroidism. The CDR3 runs from the conserved cysteine through the conserved F or W. Fields, in order: J gene, clone size, D gene, V gene, CDR3 protein, CDR3 DNA. The D gene is left open where the match is weak. Clone size is stated in some rows and not others, as once, few, many or a class when expanded.

>TRBJ1-2|few|.|TRBV15
CATSRRDGDYGYTF
TGTGCCACCAGCCGGCGGGACGGAGACTATGGCTACACCTTC
>TRBJ1-1|many|.|TRBV12-3/TRBV12-4
CASSLFEGAFF
TGTGCCAGCAGTTTGTTCGAAGGAGCTTTCTTT
>TRBJ2-3|many|TRBD1|TRBV7-6
CASSLGQGAADTQYF
TGTGCCAGCAGCTTAGGACAGGGGGCTGCAGATACGCAGTATTTT
>TRBJ1-2|few|TRBD1|TRBV7-3
CASSQQQGQGGYTF
TGTGCCAGCAGCCAGCAACAGGGGCAGGGCGGCTACACCTTC
>TRBJ1-1|.|.|TRBV12-3/TRBV12-4
CASRPITGYAEAFF
TGTGCCAGCAGGCCTATTACAGGGTACGCTGAAGCTTTCTTT
>TRBJ2-1|.|TRBD1|TRBV12-3/TRBV12-4
CASSSRTGLAHEQFF
TGTGCCAGCAGTTCAAGGACAGGGTTAGCCCATGAGCAGTTCTTC
>TRBJ2-3|many|TRBD2|TRBV11-2
CASSLGLASTDTQYF
TGTGCCAGCAGCTTGGGACTAGCGAGCACAGATACGCAGTATTTT
>TRBJ2-1|few|.|TRBV28
CASSSRRSPYNEQFF
TGTGCCAGCAGTTCGCGGAGGTCCCCCTACAATGAGCAGTTCTTC
>TRBJ2-1|many|.|TRBV7-3
CASSAKARGSYNEQFF
TGTGCCAGCAGCGCGAAGGCCAGGGGTTCCTACAATGAGCAGTTCTTC
>TRBJ2-5|many|.|TRBV3-1
CASSQADGETQYF
TGTGCCAGCAGCCAAGCGGATGGGGAGACCCAGTACTTC
>TRBJ1-4|many|.|TRBV5-1
CASSSGARSEKLFF
TGCGCCAGCAGCTCGGGGGCGCGAAGTGAAAAACTGTTTTTT
>TRBJ1-5|.|.|TRBV20-1
CSARAWGVSQPQHF
TGCAGTGCTAGAGCCTGGGGGGTGAGCCAGCCCCAGCATTTT
>TRBJ1-1|many|.|TRBV20-1
CSARPFEEAFF
TGCAGTGCTAGACCTTTCGAGGAAGCTTTCTTT
>TRBJ2-7|.|.|TRBV19
CASTTTGYPPAEQYF
TGTGCCAGTACCACCACCGGCTACCCTCCCGCTGAGCAGTACTTC
>TRBJ2-7|few|TRBD2|TRBV20-1
CSASQKTSAFYEQYF
TGCAGTGCTAGTCAAAAAACTAGCGCGTTCTACGAGCAGTACTTC
>TRBJ2-3|many|.|TRBV13
CASSLRRGTSDTQYF
TGTGCCAGCAGCTTAAGACGGGGAACATCGGATACGCAGTATTTT
>TRBJ1-6|.|TRBD1|TRBV7-3
CASSLSPTGAGSPLHF
TGTGCCAGCAGCTTAAGCCCGACAGGGGCGGGTTCACCCCTCCACTTT
>TRBJ1-3|.|TRBD1|TRBV30
CAWSMDRVSGNTIYF
TGTGCCTGGAGCATGGACAGGGTCTCTGGAAACACCATATATTTT
>TRBJ1-5|few|.|TRBV29-1
CSVTIPDGNQPQHF
TGCAGCGTTACGATCCCGGACGGCAATCAGCCCCAGCATTTT
>TRBJ1-2|.|.|TRBV12-3/TRBV12-4
CASSDSSNYGYTF
TGTGCCAGCAGCGACAGCTCTAACTATGGCTACACCTTC
>TRBJ1-4|.|TRBD1|TRBV6-2/TRBV6-3
CASPPDRDLNEKLFF
TGTGCCAGCCCCCCTGACAGGGATCTTAATGAAAAACTGTTTTTT
>TRBJ1-2|few|.|TRBV19
CASSILGPNYGYTF
TGTGCCAGTAGTATTTTGGGTCCTAACTATGGCTACACCTTC
>TRBJ2-7|few|TRBD1|TRBV14
CASSPDRGPTYEQYF
TGTGCCAGCAGCCCGGACAGGGGACCTACCTACGAGCAGTACTTC
>TRBJ1-2|few|TRBD1|TRBV10-2
CASRPGTGRGYTF
TGCGCCAGCCGACCCGGGACAGGGAGGGGCTACACCTTC
>TRBJ2-4|.|TRBD2|TRBV12-3/TRBV12-4
CASSFGLGTSVAKNIQYF
TGTGCCAGCAGTTTTGGTCTTGGGACTAGCGTGGCCAAAAACATTCAGTACTTC
>TRBJ2-1|few|TRBD2|TRBV10-3
CAISESQTSGSYNEQFF
TGTGCCATCAGTGAGTCCCAAACTAGCGGGAGTTACAATGAGCAGTTCTTC
>TRBJ1-1|.|.|TRBV12-5
CASGLIGGSEAFF
TGTGCTAGTGGTTTGATTGGGGGGTCTGAAGCTTTCTTT
>TRBJ1-1|.|.|TRBV6-5
CASSYFGVSLTKAFF
TGTGCCAGCAGTTACTTTGGGGTTAGTCTCACTAAAGCTTTCTTT
>TRBJ2-7|many|TRBD2|TRBV7-2
CASSPSGDFYEQYF
TGTGCCAGCAGCCCTAGCGGAGACTTCTACGAGCAGTACTTC
>TRBJ2-1|.|.|TRBV10-3
CAITKGTSRGEQFF
TGTGCCATCACCAAAGGGACTTCGCGGGGTGAGCAGTTCTTC
>TRBJ2-7|.|.|TRBV6-5
CASSYSQDSFKTYEQYF
TGTGCCAGCAGTTACTCGCAGGACAGTTTCAAAACATACGAGCAGTACTTC
>TRBJ2-7|.|.|TRBV3-1
CASSGDGSYEQYF
TGTGCCAGCAGCGGGGACGGCTCCTACGAGCAGTACTTC
>TRBJ2-2|.|TRBD2|TRBV7-2
CASSSTSSGNTGELFF
TGTGCCAGCAGCTCTACCTCTAGCGGAAACACCGGGGAGCTGTTTTTT
>TRBJ2-5|.|.|TRBV12-3/TRBV12-4
CASSFRASGRGETQYF
TGTGCCAGCAGTTTTAGGGCCTCAGGGCGGGGAGAGACCCAGTACTTC
>TRBJ2-1|many|TRBD2|TRBV7-6
CASSLGGEGPHNEQFF
TGTGCCAGCAGCTTAGGGGGGGAGGGCCCCCACAATGAGCAGTTCTTC
>TRBJ2-7|few|TRBD2|TRBV28
CASSLTGGAGEQYF
TGTGCCAGCAGTTTAACGGGAGGGGCGGGCGAGCAGTACTTC
>TRBJ2-7|many|TRBD1|TRBV6-2/TRBV6-3
CATVGQTSSGEQYF
TGTGCCACAGTGGGACAGACCTCGTCGGGGGAGCAGTACTTC
>TRBJ2-7|.|TRBD1|TRBV20-1
CSARSGQSYEQYF
TGCAGTGCTAGATCGGGACAGTCCTACGAGCAGTACTTC
>TRBJ2-1|.|TRBD1|TRBV29-1
CSVQTGKSSYNEQFF
TGCAGCGTTCAGACAGGGAAGAGCTCCTACAATGAGCAGTTCTTC
>TRBJ2-7|many|TRBD2|TRBV7-2
CATSPREAAYEQYF
TGTGCCACCTCCCCCCGGGAGGCCGCCTACGAGCAGTACTTC
>TRBJ2-7|few|TRBD2|TRBV10-3
CAILAGDSYEQYF
TGTGCCATACTAGCGGGCGACTCCTACGAGCAGTACTTC
>TRBJ2-5|many|.|TRBV11-2
CASSRPMGGGGETQYF
TGTGCCAGCAGCAGACCGATGGGTGGGGGAGGAGAGACCCAGTACTTC
>TRBJ2-3|.|.|TRBV5-1
CASSPVTPDTQYF
TGCGCCAGCAGCCCCGTTACGCCAGATACGCAGTATTTT
>TRBJ2-3|.|.|TRBV24-1
CATSSPGPTDTQYF
TGTGCCACCAGTAGCCCGGGTCCCACAGATACGCAGTATTTT
>TRBJ2-7|many|TRBD2|TRBV2
CASSQGRRGEQYF
TGTGCCAGCAGCCAGGGACGGCGGGGGGAGCAGTACTTC
>TRBJ1-2|few|.|TRBV10-3
CAISEVIGNYGYTF
TGTGCCATCAGTGAGGTAATAGGAAACTATGGCTACACCTTC
>TRBJ2-7|few|.|TRBV9
CASSVGGWGNYEQYF
TGTGCCAGCAGCGTAGGGGGATGGGGTAACTACGAGCAGTACTTC
>TRBJ1-5|.|.|TRBV20-1
CSATSGHSNQPQHF
TGCAGTGCTACCTCGGGACATAGCAATCAGCCCCAGCATTTT
>TRBJ2-2|few|.|TRBV12-3/TRBV12-4
CASADPTVNTGELFF
TGTGCCAGCGCAGACCCGACGGTGAACACCGGGGAGCTGTTTTTT
>TRBJ2-1|.|TRBD2|TRBV5-1
CASSVRGLAGANEQFF
TGCGCCAGCAGCGTGAGAGGACTAGCGGGCGCCAATGAGCAGTTCTTC
>TRBJ2-3|many|TRBD2|TRBV10-3
CATTSGSTDTQYF
TGTGCCACCACTAGCGGTAGCACAGATACGCAGTATTTT
>TRBJ2-3|few|.|TRBV7-3
CASSLGTYTGAQYF
TGTGCCAGCAGCTTGGGGACTTACACTGGGGCGCAGTATTTT
>TRBJ1-1|few|.|TRBV4-1
CASSQSLLNTEAFF
TGCGCCAGCAGCCAATCCCTATTGAACACTGAAGCTTTCTTT
>TRBJ2-7|.|.|TRBV27
CASSPTPEALYEQYF
TGTGCCAGCAGTCCGACCCCTGAGGCCCTTTACGAGCAGTACTTC
>TRBJ2-3|.|TRBD2|TRBV6-1
CASRERGAPDTQYF
TGTGCCAGCAGGGAGCGGGGAGCCCCAGATACGCAGTATTTT